This TCR beta chain was identified during a study of blood T cell repertoires in COVID-19. Seattle patients were enrolled during active infection and followed longitudinally. Produced via immunoSEQ multiplex PCR; TCRdb's table is partial and in-frame only. The data contain 350,000 or so clones, around 89% of them singletons. Germline trimming cut 2 bases from V and 3 bases from J; bases unmatched to any gene: 1. The CDR3 has 14 residues. Germline V gene lookup returns CDR1 SGHRS and CDR2 YFSETQ. This TCR derives from a woman aged 25 to 39 with COVID-19, enrolled during active disease. The chain recombines TRBV5-1 with TRBJ1-4; the match to TRBD1 covers 7 bases. The sequenced sample consisted of peripheral blood. The CDR3, as DNA: TGCGCCAGCAGCTTACAGGGGCCTAATGAAAAACTGTTTTTT. Its protein product is CASSLQGPNEKLFF.